This T cell receptor (beta chain) was sequenced during a study of post-analysis software for immune sequencing data. Study-wide results and limits: Controls had significantly higher normalized Chao1 diversity than multiple sclerosis patients. Relative to controls, patients had 4 or 5 TRBV segments at higher frequency, with TRBV5-6, TRBV5-1 and TRBV20-1 among these. Co-batched samples clustered tightly together by F measure.

cDNA libraries of TCR beta carried unique molecular identifiers. Yield was roughly 0.5 million cDNA molecules from around 1 to 9.1 million T cells. TCRdb recomputed calls from the PCR reads with MiXCR, one row per CDR3 protein. The profile shows 150,000 or so distinct CDR3 sequences, roughly 40% of them singletons. The CDR3 sequence is 12 residues long. Germline V lookup: CDR1 DFQATT, CDR2 SNEGSKA (reference sequence). There are a few counts of this clonotype. The antigen remains undetermined. This specimen consisted of blood, obtained after autologous hematopoietic stem cell transplantation. The chain couples TRBV20-1 to TRBJ2-5, with D perhaps matching TRBD1 or TRBD2 (5 bases each). The J call could be wrong; TRBJ2-7 is a better fit for the DNA end. This TCR was recovered from a girl between 10 and 17 years old with multiple sclerosis. DNA of the CDR3: TGCAGTGCCGACCCTCTCGGGGCCGAGCAGTACTTC. Translation: CSADPLGAEQYF.